The clone carrying this TCR beta chain was detected many times. These data are taken from a study of low-dose radiotherapy and immunotherapy resistance in tumors. Study-level background: Every 2 weeks, cohort 1 got 0.5 Gy, reaching 6.5 Gy to the planning target volume. Intravenous cyclophosphamide 200 mg/m2 was given every two weeks, one day before radiation and immunotherapy.

Trimming pared 7 bases from V and 8 bases from J, leaving 18 bases between. This CDR3 contains 14 residues. Gene-specific TRAV and TRBV primers were used for first-strand cDNA, covering alpha and beta chains. TCRs were amplified for around 21 PCR cycles with a constant-region primer and V-primer adapter. TCRdb reprocessed the reads with MiXCR, giving one entry per CDR3 protein. The sample has approximately 80,000 distinct CDR3 sequences, less than 20% seen once; the top ten hold about 1.3%. Time point in this sample: after trial treatment. Regarding treatment: LDRT plus nivolumab, ipilimumab, low-dose cyclophosphamide and aspirin (RACIN trial).

The source of this sequence is a male donor with prostate cancer. This chain joins TRBV12-3 or TRBV12-4 and TRBJ2-1; D might be TRBD1 or TRBD2, each matching 6 bases. Specimen: PBMCs, collected after low-dose radiotherapy plus immunotherapy. CDR3 DNA: TGTGCCAGCAATAAACAGGGAGGTAGCGATGAGCAGTTCTTC. It yields the protein CASNKQGGSDEQFF.